The 31 T cell receptor beta chains below were found in one sample sequenced in a study of vaccination effects on CD4 cells after COVID-19. TCRdb keeps only in-frame clones here, not all; method: immunoSEQ multiplex PCR. The sample lists approximately 65,000 clones; around 74% were seen once. After expansion with viral peptide pools in the ViraFEST assay, antigen-specific CD4+ T cells were sequenced. Scientists isolated CD4+ T cells after an approximately 10-day culture period ended. Each person got two doses of an mRNA SARS-CoV-2 vaccine, BNT162b2 or mRNA-1273. Their antigen targets remain unknown. The material sequenced was CD4+ T cells from PBMCs cultured with HCoV-229E spike peptides, taken after COVID-19 vaccination. The receptor set was obtained from a human donor who received a COVID-19 vaccine.

V gene TRBV19 combines with J gene TRBJ2-6; D is uncertain. The germline gives CDR1 LNHDA, CDR2 SQIVND (reference sequence). Between the trimmed V and J ends, which lost 2 bases and 10 bases, there was a span of 9 bases. CDR3 length: 13 residues. For the CDR3, the DNA is TGTGCCAGTAGTATAACATCCCCTAACGTCCTGACTTTC. This codes for CASSITSPNVLTF.

The rearrangement uses TRBV21-1 and TRBJ2-1; TRBD1 is taken as the D call from the table, unchecked against the DNA. TRBV21-1 is termed a pseudogene. The CDR3 runs 17 residues. The CDR3 DNA reads as TGTGCCAGCAGCAACCCGGGACAGGGGACAATAACCCATGAGCAGTTCTTC. Its protein is CASSNPGQGTITHEQFF.

This sequence joins TRBV20-1 and TRBJ1-1; 10 nucleotides line up with TRBD1. Germline V gene data show CDR1 as DFQATT and CDR2 as SNEGSKA (reference sequence). This CDR3 is 11 amino acids long. J gave up 8 bases and V 5 bases, and 2 bases lay outside the gene matches. CDR3 amino acids: CSAEDRGEAFF. In DNA form, the CDR3 reads TGCAGTGCTGAGGACAGGGGGGAAGCTTTCTTT.

Points on this clone: One end of the junction is discordant with germline, which a read error may explain. The rearrangement uses TRBV7-3 and TRBJ1-4, with D possibly matching TRBD1 (5 bases). The germline CDR1 and CDR2 sequences are SGHTA and FQGTGA. This CDR3 has 15 residues. CDR3 residues: CASTLRQILNEKLFF. CDR3 nucleotide sequence: TGTGCCAGCACCTTAAGACAGATTCTGAATGAAAAACTGTTTTTT.

The V gene is TRBV6-1, the J gene TRBJ2-1; 11 bases fit TRBD1. The CDR3 runs to 16 residues. Germline assignment: CDR1 MNHNS and CDR2 SASEGT. J lost 6 bases, V lost 3 bases, and 7 bases had no gene match. The CDR3, as DNA: TGTGCCAGCAGTGACCCGGGGGGGACAGGGGGCAATGAGCAGTTCTTC. This sequence encodes CASSDPGGTGGNEQFF.

V is TRBV7-2 and J is TRBJ2-1, with 11 nucleotides matching TRBD2. CDR1 and CDR2 from the germline V gene are SGHTA and FQGNSA. The V and J ends lost 3 bases and 5 bases, in that order; junction bases with no gene match: 9. The CDR3 length is 17 residues. In DNA form, the CDR3 reads TGTGCCAGCAGCTTCCGTCAGACTAGCGGGGAGCACAATGAGCAGTTCTTC. It codes for CASSFRQTSGEHNEQFF. Based on the CDR3 plus reference TRBV7-2 and TRBJ2-1, the full variable domain is GAGVSQSPSNKVTEKGKDVELRCDPISGHTALYWYRQSLGQGLEFLIYFQGNSAPDKSGLPSDRFSAERTGGSVSTLTIQRTQQEDSAVYLCASSFRQTSGEHNEQFFGPGTRLTVL.

V is TRBV5-1 and J is TRBJ2-7, with 10 bases matching TRBD1. Trimming at V came to 2 bases and at J to 5 bases, leaving 7 bases not matched to a gene. The CDR3 is 15 residues long. CDR1 SGHRS and CDR2 YFSETQ come from the germline V gene. CDR3 residues: CASSFDGTGANEQYV. As DNA, the CDR3 is TGCGCCAGCAGCTTCGACGGGACAGGGGCCAACGAGCAGTACGTC.

CDR3 bases: TGTGCCAGCAGCGTCGGGACAGGTCAAGGATCCGAAGCTTTCTTT. Its protein is CASSVGTGQGSEAFF. V and J are TRBV7-2 and TRBJ1-1; 8 bases map to TRBD1. Germline-derived CDR1 and CDR2 are SGHTA and FQGNSA. This CDR3 is built from 15 residues. V lost 5 bases, J lost 8 bases, and 13 bases stayed unmatched.

CDR3 nucleotides: TGTGCCAGCAGCCAAGATCGGGGCGGACAAGAGACCCAGTACTTC. It specifies CASSQDRGGQETQYF. The chain combines TRBV3-1 (or the pseudogene TRBV3-2) with TRBJ2-5; perhaps D is TRBD1 or TRBD2 (5 bases each). Germline CDR1 LGHDT, CDR2 YNNKEL (reference sequence). The CDR3 covers 15 residues. Trimming pared 0 bases from V and 2 bases from J, leaving 10 bases between.

This clone has only a few counts. The chain carries TRBV4-1 and TRBJ1-2, with a weak D call TRBD1 (5 bases). The length of the CDR3 is 15 residues. V lost 0 bases and J lost 9, with 17 bases in between. The germline gives CDR1 MGHRA, CDR2 YSYEKL. This CDR3 is CASSQDKPGSQSYTF. In DNA, the CDR3 is TGCGCCAGCAGCCAAGATAAGCCAGGGTCCCAGAGCTACACCTTC.

The chain recombines TRBV5-1 with TRBJ2-5, with 7 bases lining up with TRBD2. CDR3 size: 16 residues. With V trimmed by 2 bases and J by 2 bases, 9 bases remained unmatched. Germline V gene data show CDR1 as SGHRS and CDR2 as YFSETQ. The CDR3 sequence is CASSFSALAAQETQYF. Written as DNA, the CDR3 is TGCGCCAGCAGCTTCTCGGCGCTAGCGGCTCAAGAGACCCAGTACTTC.

The sample holds one count of this clone. The chain joins TRBV7-2 to TRBJ2-5; TRBD2 might be the D (6 bases). V was cut by 1 base and J by 5 bases, with 8 bases left in between. The CDR3 runs 13 residues. CDR1 is SGHTA and CDR2 is FQGNSA in the germline V gene. CDR3: CASSLGGVETQYF. CDR3 nucleotides: TGTGCCAGCAGCTTAGGGGGGGTCGAGACCCAGTACTTC. Variable domain in full (rest from reference TRBV7-2 and TRBJ2-5): GAGVSQSPSNKVTEKGKDVELRCDPISGHTALYWYRQSLGQGLEFLIYFQGNSAPDKSGLPSDRFSAERTGGSVSTLTIQRTQQEDSAVYLCASSLGGVETQYFGPGTRLLVL.

The J gene is TRBJ2-4, the V gene TRBV6-6; D possibly corresponds to TRBD1 (5 bases). CDR1 MNHNY and CDR2 SVGAGI come from the germline V gene (reference sequence). The CDR3 contains 16 residues. Trimming left V 6 bases short and J 3 bases short, with 18 bases between. In DNA form, the CDR3 reads TGTGCCAGCAGAATGCAGGGTGCGGTGGGCAAAAACATTCAGTACTTC. Amino acids: CASRMQGAVGKNIQYF.

The gene calls are TRBV4-1 and TRBJ2-7; 8 bases line up with TRBD1. The trim removed 4 bases at V and 4 bases at J, leaving 9 bases unmatched. CDR1 and CDR2 from the germline V gene are MGHRA and YSYEKL. The CDR3 covers 15 residues. CDR3 amino acids: CASSPRDRGIYEQYV. CDR3 DNA sequence: TGCGCCAGCAGCCCCAGAGACAGGGGCATATACGAGCAGTACGTC.

The J gene is TRBJ2-7, the V gene TRBV18; 9 nucleotides match TRBD1. After removal of 5 bases from V and 6 bases from J, the junction contained 5 bases not matched to a gene. The CDR3 runs to 13 residues. In germline, CDR1 is KGHSH, CDR2 LQKENI. CDR3 DNA sequence: TGTGCCAGCTCAAGGGACAGGGCTGCCGAGCAGTACGTC. Amino acids: CASSRDRAAEQYV.

The chain links TRBV12-3 or TRBV12-4 to TRBJ1-1; TRBD1 matches 8 bases. V gave up 7 bases and J gave up 3 bases; unmatched junction bases: 4. The CDR3 sequence is 13 residues long. As DNA, the CDR3 is TGTGCCAGCAAGGACAGGGATTACACTGAAGCTTTCTTT. The encoded protein is CASKDRDYTEAFF.

The chain links TRBV6-2 or TRBV6-3 to TRBJ1-2; D remains ambiguous. Germline lookup yields CDR1 MNHEY and CDR2 SVGEGT. The CDR3 runs 16 residues. V lost 5 bases, J lost 2 bases, and 18 bases lay in between. In DNA, the CDR3 is TGTGCCAGCAGTACGAGGGCCGCTTCCCTGAACTATGGCTACACCTTC. It yields the protein CASSTRAASLNYGYTF.

This clone turned up a few times. V is TRBV7-3 and J is TRBJ1-2; D call uncertain. V dropped 5 bases and J dropped 0 bases, with 13 bases sitting between them. The CDR3 consists of 15 residues. In germline, CDR1 is SGHTA, CDR2 FQGTGA. The CDR3 DNA sequence: TGTGCCAGCAGCCCTGGAGGCGGGGCTAACTATGGCTACACCTTC. This sequence encodes CASSPGGGANYGYTF.

This chain connects TRBV2 to TRBJ2-1, with TRBD1 matching 10 bases. The germline V gene has CDR1 SNHLY and CDR2 FYNNEI. The junction had 7 bases not matched to a gene; V was cut back by 6 bases and J by 8 bases. This CDR3 contains 14 residues. CDR3 sequence: CASRPGQGFYEQFF. Written as DNA, the CDR3 is TGTGCCAGCAGACCGGGACAGGGGTTCTATGAGCAGTTCTTC.

The gene calls are TRBV7-3 and TRBJ2-1; TRBD1 might be the D (5 bases). V dropped 2 bases and J dropped 5 bases, with 7 bases sitting between them. Germline V CDR1 and CDR2: SGHTA, FQGTGA. This CDR3 is 13 amino acids long. The CDR3 loop is CASSLGANNEQFF. CDR3 DNA sequence: TGTGCCAGCAGCTTAGGGGCGAACAATGAGCAGTTCTTC.

This clone was recorded only once. The V call is TRBV2, the J call TRBJ2-5; D ambiguous. This CDR3 is 14 amino acids long. V was cut by 1 base and J by 5 bases, with 11 bases left in between. In germline, CDR1 is SNHLY, CDR2 FYNNEI. The CDR3 region has the DNA TGTGCCAGCAGTGAAGTATACGAAGGGGAGACCCAGTACTTC. Its protein product is CASSEVYEGETQYF. Full variable domain (outside the CDR3, taken from reference TRBV2 and TRBJ2-5): EPEVTQTPSHQVTQMGQEVILRCVPISNHLYFYWYRQILGQKVEFLVSFYNNEISEKSEIFDDQFSVERPDGSNFTLKIRSTKLEDSAMYFCASSEVYEGETQYFGPGTRLLVL.

The rearrangement joins TRBV29-1 to TRBJ2-5; TRBD2 is a possible D gene (5 bases). CDR3 length: 13 amino acids. Germline CDR1 is SQVTM and CDR2 is ANQGSEA. The germline V and J ends were trimmed by 5 bases and 1 base, with 11 bases remaining between them. This CDR3 is CSVPTLGQETQYF. The CDR3 bases are TGCAGCGTTCCGACACTAGGCCAAGAGACCCAGTACTTC.

V is TRBV18 and J is TRBJ1-1; tentatively, D is TRBD1 (5 bases). The CDR3 is made up of 15 amino acids. Germline V CDR1 and CDR2: KGHSH, LQKENI. V dropped 1 base and J dropped 4 bases, with 13 bases sitting between them. The CDR3 loop is CASSPLRGGGTEAFF. In nucleotides, the CDR3 is TGTGCCAGCTCACCACTTCGCGGTGGGGGCACTGAAGCTTTCTTT.

The V gene is TRBV30, the J gene TRBJ1-5; possible D gene TRBD1, 6 bases. Germline-derived CDR1 and CDR2 are GTSNPN and SVGIG (reference sequence). The CDR3 covers 13 residues. Trimming removed 4 bases from V and 6 bases from J, with 13 bases in between. The CDR3 region has the DNA TGTGCCTGGACCACAGGGATCGGTCAGCCCCAGCATTTT. It translates to CAWTTGIGQPQHF.

The V gene is TRBV30, the J gene TRBJ1-2; perhaps TRBD1 as D (6 bases). V was clipped by 0 bases and J by 3 bases, with 11 bases between them. From germline, CDR1 is GTSNPN and CDR2 SVGIG (reference sequence). The CDR3 has 14 amino acids. The CDR3 DNA follows: TGTGCCTGGAGTGTACGACAGGACCACTATGGCTACACCTTC. It is translated as CAWSVRQDHYGYTF. Variable domain in full (rest from reference TRBV30 and TRBJ1-2): SQTIHQWPATLVQPVGSPLSLECTVEGTSNPNLYWYRQAAGRGLQLLFYSVGIGQISSEVPQNLSASRPQDRQFILSSKKLLLSDSGFYLCAWSVRQDHYGYTFGSGTRLTVV.

The rearrangement uses TRBV3-1 (or the pseudogene TRBV3-2) and TRBJ2-1, with 14 bases identical to TRBD2. In germline, CDR1 is LGHDT, CDR2 YNNKEL (reference sequence). V lost 5 bases to trimming and J lost 4 bases; unmatched junction nucleotides: 4. The CDR3 is 16 amino acids. The CDR3 reads CASSYGTSGGYNEQFF. The CDR3 nucleotides are TGTGCCAGCAGCTATGGGACTAGCGGGGGATACAATGAGCAGTTCTTC.

A few counts support this clone. The chain employs TRBV28 and TRBJ1-2; D is unclear. This CDR3 is 12 amino acids long. Germline assignment: CDR1 MDHEN and CDR2 SYDVKM. V dropped 8 bases and J dropped 3 bases, with 10 bases sitting between them. The CDR3: CASERTDYGYTF. DNA of the CDR3: TGTGCCAGCGAACGGACCGACTATGGCTACACCTTC.

The genes are TRBV11-1 and TRBJ2-3; tentatively, D is TRBD1 (6 bases). Germline values: CDR1 SGHAT, CDR2 FQDESV (reference sequence). The ends were cut back, 5 bases at V and 4 bases at J, with 10 bases in the middle. The CDR3 loop spans 13 amino acids. The CDR3 DNA reads as TGTGCCAGCAGCAAGGGGGTGGCAGATACGCAGTATTTT. Protein: CASSKGVADTQYF. Full variable domain (remainder filled in from reference TRBV11-1 and TRBJ2-3): EAEVAQSPRYKITEKSQAVAFWCDPISGHATLYWYRQILGQGPELLVQFQDESVVDDSQLPKDRFSAERLKGVDSTLKIQPAELGDSAMYLCASSKGVADTQYFGPGTRLTVL.

The rearrangement joins TRBV6-2 or TRBV6-3 to TRBJ1-5; D is undetermined. The CDR3 has 15 residues. The V and J ends lost 5 bases and 0 bases respectively, with 11 bases between them. In germline, CDR1 is MNHEY, CDR2 SVGEGT. The CDR3 nucleotides are TGTGCCAGCAGTCCCCTGGGATCTAGCAATCAGCCCCAGCATTTT. Its translation is CASSPLGSSNQPQHF.

This chain uses TRBV6-2 or TRBV6-3 with TRBJ1-5; D gene uncertain. The CDR3 consists of 16 residues. Germline assignment: CDR1 MNHEY and CDR2 SVGEGT. Trimming left V 3 bases short and J 0 bases short, with 12 bases between. The CDR3 reads CASSYGLFRSNQPQHF. The DNA of the CDR3 is TGTGCCAGCAGTTATGGCCTTTTCCGTAGCAATCAGCCCCAGCATTTT.

The CDR3 loop reads CASSLVPRNTGELFF. The CDR3 DNA reads TGTGCCAGCAGCTTAGTCCCCAGGAACACCGGGGAGCTGTTTTTT. This sequence joins TRBV11-2 and TRBJ2-2; D not resolved. V was pared by 1 base and J by 1 base, with 7 bases between. Per the germline V gene, CDR1 is SGHAT and CDR2 is FQNNGV. The CDR3 runs to 15 residues.